A single sample is the source of the 4 T cell receptor beta chains below, sequenced in a study of blood T cell repertoires in COVID-19. The table came from immunoSEQ multiplex PCR; TCRdb's copy has only in-frame clones and leaves some out. The repertoire holds 320,000 or so clones, with 88% as singletons. Sequencing input: PBMCs or T cells enriched from blood (not recorded which). These receptors were collected from a man aged 25 to 45 who had recovered from COVID-19.

The chain carries TRBV19 and TRBJ1-1, with TRBD1 identical over 8 bases. With 3 bases clipped from V and 1 base from J, the junction kept 4 bases outside the gene matches. Germline lookup yields CDR1 LNHDA and CDR2 SQIVND (reference sequence). CDR3 length equals 15 residues. The CDR3 reads CASSIGQGGNTEAFF. CDR3 sequence (DNA): TGTGCCAGTAGTATCGGACAGGGAGGGAACACTGAAGCTTTCTTT.

The rearrangement links TRBV7-9 to TRBJ2-7; D is unresolved. Germline V lookup: CDR1 SEHNR, CDR2 FQNEAQ (reference sequence). The V and J ends lost 5 bases and 7 bases respectively, with 9 bases between them. The CDR3 consists of 11 residues. This CDR3 is CASSAGSEQYF. The CDR3 region has the DNA TGTGCCAGCAGCGCAGGTAGTGAGCAGTACTTC. The full variable domain, completed using reference TRBV7-9 and TRBJ2-7, is DTGVSQNPRHKITKRGQNVTFRCDPISEHNRLYWYRQTLGQGPEFLTYFQNEAQLEKSRLLSDRFSAERPKGSFSTLEIQRTEQGDSAMYLCASSAGSEQYFGPGTRLTVT.

The chain recombines TRBV7-9 with TRBJ2-1, with a weak D call TRBD2 (5 bases). In germline, CDR1 is SEHNR, CDR2 FQNEAQ (reference sequence). The CDR3 has 13 residues. V was clipped by 3 bases and J by 6 bases, with 9 bases between them. This CDR3 is CASSFGITNEQFF. In DNA form, the CDR3 reads TGTGCCAGCAGCTTCGGGATCACCAATGAGCAGTTCTTC. Together with reference TRBV7-9 and TRBJ2-1, the CDR3 gives the full variable domain: DTGVSQNPRHKITKRGQNVTFRCDPISEHNRLYWYRQTLGQGPEFLTYFQNEAQLEKSRLLSDRFSAERPKGSFSTLEIQRTEQGDSAMYLCASSFGITNEQFFGPGTRLTVL.

The chain links TRBV5-1 to TRBJ2-1; 11 nucleotides agree with TRBD1. Germline CDR1 SGHRS, CDR2 YFSETQ. Unmatched junction bases numbered 2, after V lost 1 base and J lost 2 bases. The CDR3 has 16 residues. The CDR3, as DNA: TGCGCCAGCAGCTTGCTGGGACAGGGGGCCTACAATGAGCAGTTCTTC. Translating it yields CASSLLGQGAYNEQFF.